Sequencing of this T cell receptor beta chain was carried out in a study of cytomegalovirus exposure and HLA in healthy donors. Study observations and caveats: Across all donors, roughly uniform sequencing depth was an assumption of the presence/absence analyses. An Asian-associated ancestry cluster reportedly showed fewer N-insertions than the roughly 700-donor mean in a later analysis.

Primers for the PCR totalled 60 Vbeta and 13 Jbeta. TCRdb's copy holds only in-frame clones and misses some; the assay was immunoSEQ multiplex PCR. The sample comprises about 170,000 clones, around 68% of which are singletons, and 2.5% to 3% rests with the top ten. For this clone: Its antigen is unidentified.

V lost 7 bases and J 5 bases, leaving 14 bases between the germline ends. The CDR3 runs to 13 residues. Germline CDR1 is MDHEN and CDR2 is SYDVKM. Sequences were obtained from PBMCs. This chain links TRBV28 with TRBJ1-2, with D tentatively TRBD1 (5 bases). The sequence was obtained from a man aged 40-50 years in good health and CMV-seronegative. The CDR3 DNA reads as TGTGCCAGCACTTCTCAGGGATGGTATGGCTACACCTTC. Amino acids: CASTSQGWYGYTF.